This TCR beta chain comes out of a study of cytomegalovirus exposure and HLA in healthy donors. Sequencing was performed with immunoSEQ multiplex PCR; in TCRdb, only in-frame clones are kept and a portion is missing. In the table there are over 75,000 clones, more than 75% of which are singletons. The V end lost 3 bases, the J end lost 2 bases, and 13 bases lay between the germline ends. Germline values: CDR1 KGHSH, CDR2 LQKENI. This CDR3 is built from 15 residues. The rearrangement joins TRBV18 to TRBJ2-5; D may be TRBD1 (6 bases). What was sequenced was PBMCs. The receptor's source is a man in his thirties or forties in good health and CMV-seronegative. CDR3 residues: CASSPLGAGQETQYF. CDR3 in DNA: TGTGCCAGCTCACCTTTGGGGGCAGGTCAAGAGACCCAGTACTTC.